This T cell receptor beta chain was identified during a study of cytomegalovirus exposure and HLA in healthy donors. Broader study findings: Likely technical artifact: a cluster of highly shared sequence variants. Information on immune exposure was restricted to one variable (CMV serostatus).

In germline, CDR1 is SGHNT, CDR2 YYREEE (reference sequence). Trimming removed 4 bases from V and 7 bases from J, with 20 bases in between. The CDR3 is made up of 15 amino acids. It was with 60 Vbeta and 13 Jbeta primers that the PCR ran. Clones were sequenced by immunoSEQ multiplex PCR, and TCRdb holds only the in-frame ones, with some missing. The sample records around 150,000 clones, roughly three quarters being singletons. With respect to this clone: As yet, its antigen is unknown.

The sample was PBMCs. The chain has TRBV5-4 and TRBJ1-2; D is perhaps TRBD1 (6 bases). The receptor was derived from a male donor in good health and CMV-seropositive. Here the CDR3 reads CASSPPDRKLLGYTF. The CDR3 DNA reads TGTGCCAGCAGCCCCCCAGACAGGAAGTTGCTTGGCTACACCTTC.